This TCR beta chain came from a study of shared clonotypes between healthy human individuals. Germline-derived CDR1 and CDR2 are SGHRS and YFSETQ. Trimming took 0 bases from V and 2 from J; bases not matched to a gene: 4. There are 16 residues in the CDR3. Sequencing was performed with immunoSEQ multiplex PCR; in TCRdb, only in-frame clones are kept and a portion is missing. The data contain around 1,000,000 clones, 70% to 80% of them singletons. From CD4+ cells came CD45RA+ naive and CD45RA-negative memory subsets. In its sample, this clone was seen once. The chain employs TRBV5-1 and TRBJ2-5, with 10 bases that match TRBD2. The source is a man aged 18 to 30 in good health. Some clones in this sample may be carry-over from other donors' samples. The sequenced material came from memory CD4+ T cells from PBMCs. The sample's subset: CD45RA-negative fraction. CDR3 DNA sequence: TGCGCCAGCAGCTTGGACCCTAGCGGGGGACAAGAGACCCAGTACTTC. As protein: CASSLDPSGGQETQYF.